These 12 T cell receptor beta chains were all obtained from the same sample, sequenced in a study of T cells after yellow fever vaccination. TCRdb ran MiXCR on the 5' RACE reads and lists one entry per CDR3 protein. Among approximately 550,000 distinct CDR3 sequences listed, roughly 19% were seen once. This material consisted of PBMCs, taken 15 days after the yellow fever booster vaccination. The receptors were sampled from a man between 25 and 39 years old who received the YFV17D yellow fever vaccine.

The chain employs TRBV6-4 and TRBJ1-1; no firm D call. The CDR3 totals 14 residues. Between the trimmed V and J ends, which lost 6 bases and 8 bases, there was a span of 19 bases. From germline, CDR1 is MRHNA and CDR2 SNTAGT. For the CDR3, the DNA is TGTGCCAGCAGCCCCCCGATCTTGGCCTCGGAAGCTTTCTTT. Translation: CASSPPILASEAFF.

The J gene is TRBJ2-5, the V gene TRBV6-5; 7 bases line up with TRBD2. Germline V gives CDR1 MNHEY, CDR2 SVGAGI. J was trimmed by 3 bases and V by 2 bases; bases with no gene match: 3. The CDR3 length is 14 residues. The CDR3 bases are TGTGCCAGCAGTTACCTGGCGGGAGAAGAGACCCAGTACTTC. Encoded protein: CASSYLAGEETQYF.

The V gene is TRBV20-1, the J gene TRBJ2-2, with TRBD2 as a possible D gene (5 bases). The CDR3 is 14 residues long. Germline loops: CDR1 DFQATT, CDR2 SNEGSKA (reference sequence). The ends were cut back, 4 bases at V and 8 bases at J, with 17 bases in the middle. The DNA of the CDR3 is TGCAGTGCTAACCGAGAGGGCCTCAGAGGGGAGCTGTTTTTT. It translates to CSANREGLRGELFF.

CDR3 DNA: TGCAGTGCAAACCTAGGGGGACAAGAGACCCAGTACTTC. Translation gives CSANLGGQETQYF. This rearrangement joins TRBV20-1 to TRBJ2-5; maybe TRBD1 (6 bases). The CDR3 spans 13 residues. Looked up from germline, CDR1 is DFQATT and CDR2 is SNEGSKA (reference sequence). The ends were cut back, 6 bases at V and 2 bases at J, with 13 bases in the middle.

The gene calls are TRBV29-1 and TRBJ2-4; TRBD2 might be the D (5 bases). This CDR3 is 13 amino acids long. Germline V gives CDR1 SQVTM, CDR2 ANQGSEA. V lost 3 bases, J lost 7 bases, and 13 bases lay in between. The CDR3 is CSVEVVTGNIQYF. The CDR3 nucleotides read TGCAGCGTTGAGGTGGTGACGGGGAACATTCAGTACTTC.

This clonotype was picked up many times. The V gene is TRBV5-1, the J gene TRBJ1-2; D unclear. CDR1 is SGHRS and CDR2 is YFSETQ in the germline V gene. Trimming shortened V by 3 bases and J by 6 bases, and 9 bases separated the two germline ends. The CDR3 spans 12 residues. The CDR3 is CASSSNRDGYTF. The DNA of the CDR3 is TGCGCCAGCAGCTCTAATCGCGATGGCTACACCTTC.

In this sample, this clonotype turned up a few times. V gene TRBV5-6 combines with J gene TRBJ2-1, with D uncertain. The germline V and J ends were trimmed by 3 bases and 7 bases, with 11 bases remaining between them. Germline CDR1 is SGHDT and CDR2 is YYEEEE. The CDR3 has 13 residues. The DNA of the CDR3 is TGTGCCAGCAGCTGGGCTATCGGGAATGAGCAGTTCTTC. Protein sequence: CASSWAIGNEQFF.

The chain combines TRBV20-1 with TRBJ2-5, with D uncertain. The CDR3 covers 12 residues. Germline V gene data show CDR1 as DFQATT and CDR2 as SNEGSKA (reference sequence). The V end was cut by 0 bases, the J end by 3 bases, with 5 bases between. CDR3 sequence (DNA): TGCAGTGCTAGAGATGTGAAAGAGACCCAGTACTTC. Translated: CSARDVKETQYF.

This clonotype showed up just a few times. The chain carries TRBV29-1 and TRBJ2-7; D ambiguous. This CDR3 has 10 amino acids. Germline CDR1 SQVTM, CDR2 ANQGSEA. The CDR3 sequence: CRGPFYEQYF. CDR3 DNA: TGCAGGGGCCCCTTTTACGAGCAGTACTTC.

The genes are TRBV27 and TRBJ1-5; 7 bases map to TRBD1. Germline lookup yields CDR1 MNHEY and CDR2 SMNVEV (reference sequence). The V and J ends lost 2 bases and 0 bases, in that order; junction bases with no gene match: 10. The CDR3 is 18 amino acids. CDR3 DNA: TGTGCCAGCAGTTTACAATGGAGACAGGGACATAGCAATCAGCCCCAGCATTTT. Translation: CASSLQWRQGHSNQPQHF.

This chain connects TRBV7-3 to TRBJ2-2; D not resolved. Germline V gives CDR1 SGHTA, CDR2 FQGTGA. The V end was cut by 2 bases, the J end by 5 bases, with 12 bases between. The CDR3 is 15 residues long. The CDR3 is CASSLDFRKTGELFF. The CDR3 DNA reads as TGTGCCAGCAGCTTAGATTTCAGGAAGACCGGGGAGCTGTTTTTT.

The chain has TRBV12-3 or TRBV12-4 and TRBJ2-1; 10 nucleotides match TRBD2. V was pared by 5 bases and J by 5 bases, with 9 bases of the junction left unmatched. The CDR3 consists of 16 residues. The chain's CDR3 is CASSTTSGILNNEQFF. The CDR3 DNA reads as TGTGCCAGCAGTACTACTAGCGGGATCCTCAACAATGAGCAGTTCTTC.